These T cell receptor beta chains were read from a single sample in a study of blood T cell repertoires in COVID-19. Method: immunoSEQ multiplex PCR; TCRdb's copy keeps in-frame clones and lacks some. Among 80,000 or so clones listed, approximately 80% were seen once. Sample: peripheral blood. Receptors originate from a human donor in a cohort sampled during active COVID-19. The CDR3 runs from the conserved cysteine through the conserved F or W. Fields, in order: CDR3 DNA, CDR3 protein, D gene, V gene, J gene, clone size. A D gene is named only where the DNA matches it firmly. A clone size is listed for some rows: how often the clone was seen (once, few, many), or a class if it is expanded.

CDR3nt: TGTGCCTGGAGTGCAAAAGGGGCGGGAGGGGCCAACGTCCTGACTTTC; CDR3aa: CAWSAKGAGGANVLTF; d_gene: .; v_gene: TRBV30; j_gene: TRBJ2-6; abundance: .
CDR3nt: TGTGCCAGCAGCTTGGGGGGCTCCTACAATGAGCAGTTCTTC; CDR3aa: CASSLGGSYNEQFF; d_gene: .; v_gene: TRBV7-3; j_gene: TRBJ2-1; abundance: .
CDR3nt: TGTGCCAGCAGCGGCGACTTCACAGATACGCAGTATTTT; CDR3aa: CASSGDFTDTQYF; d_gene: .; v_gene: TRBV9; j_gene: TRBJ2-3; abundance: .
CDR3nt: TGTGCCAGGAGTATGACTAGCGGGTTTTACAATGAGCAGTTCTTC; CDR3aa: CARSMTSGFYNEQFF; d_gene: TRBD2; v_gene: TRBV6-5; j_gene: TRBJ2-1; abundance: .
CDR3nt: TGTGCCAGCAGCCGCGCTAGCGGGGGGTACAATGAGCAGTTCTTC; CDR3aa: CASSRASGGYNEQFF; d_gene: TRBD2; v_gene: TRBV3-1/TRBV3-2; j_gene: TRBJ2-1; abundance: .
CDR3nt: TGTGCCACCGACACAGGAGTTCGTCAGCCCCAGCATTTT; CDR3aa: CATDTGVRQPQHF; d_gene: .; v_gene: TRBV28; j_gene: TRBJ1-5; abundance: .
CDR3nt: TGTGCCAGCAGCCACGTAGCCGGGACTAGCGGGAGGGCCAATGAGCAGTTCTTC; CDR3aa: CASSHVAGTSGRANEQFF; d_gene: TRBD2; v_gene: TRBV14; j_gene: TRBJ2-1; abundance: .
CDR3nt: TGTGCCAGCTCAGGGGGGGATGAAGCTTTCTTT; CDR3aa: CASSGGDEAFF; d_gene: .; v_gene: TRBV18; j_gene: TRBJ1-1; abundance: .
CDR3nt: TGTGCCAGTAGTGGGGGGGACAAGCACTACGAGCAGTACTTC; CDR3aa: CASSGGDKHYEQYF; d_gene: .; v_gene: TRBV19; j_gene: TRBJ2-7; abundance: .
CDR3nt: TGTGCCAGCAGCCCCACACCTTCCTCTGGAAACACCATATATTTT; CDR3aa: CASSPTPSSGNTIYF; d_gene: .; v_gene: TRBV6-5; j_gene: TRBJ1-3; abundance: .
CDR3nt: TGCGCCAGCAGCTTGGCCGGCAATTGGGGCCGGGAGACCCAGTACTTC; CDR3aa: CASSLAGNWGRETQYF; d_gene: .; v_gene: TRBV5-1; j_gene: TRBJ2-5; abundance: .
CDR3nt: TGTGCCAGCAGTTGGACAGGGGCCAGCAATCAGCCCCAGCATTTT; CDR3aa: CASSWTGASNQPQHF; d_gene: TRBD1; v_gene: TRBV28; j_gene: TRBJ1-5; abundance: .
CDR3nt: TGTGCCTGGAAGCAGACAGGGGCCGGAAACACCATATATTTT; CDR3aa: CAWKQTGAGNTIYF; d_gene: TRBD1; v_gene: TRBV30; j_gene: TRBJ1-3; abundance: .
CDR3nt: TGTGCCAGTACGGCGAGGGTCACTGAAGCTTTCTTT; CDR3aa: CASTARVTEAFF; d_gene: .; v_gene: TRBV19; j_gene: TRBJ1-1; abundance: .
CDR3nt: TGTGCCATCAGCCGCGACAGGGGGCGAACAGATACGCAGTATTTT; CDR3aa: CAISRDRGRTDTQYF; d_gene: TRBD1; v_gene: TRBV10-3; j_gene: TRBJ2-3; abundance: .
CDR3nt: TGTGCCAGCAGCAAACCAAGACAGGGTATATCAGATACGCAGTATTTT; CDR3aa: CASSKPRQGISDTQYF; d_gene: .; v_gene: TRBV21-1; j_gene: TRBJ2-3; abundance: .
CDR3nt: TGCGCCAGCACCTCAGGGCCGACAGGGGCCAACTATGGCTACACCTTC; CDR3aa: CASTSGPTGANYGYTF; d_gene: TRBD1; v_gene: TRBV5-1; j_gene: TRBJ1-2; abundance: .
CDR3nt: TGTGCCTCCTTACGGGGGGGGGCCTATGAGACCCAGTACTTC; CDR3aa: CASLRGGAYETQYF; d_gene: TRBD2; v_gene: TRBV6-6; j_gene: TRBJ2-5; abundance: few
CDR3nt: TGTGCCAGCAGCCAAGTATACGGGACAGAATCAACTAATGAAAAACTGTTTTTT; CDR3aa: CASSQVYGTESTNEKLFF; d_gene: TRBD1; v_gene: TRBV3-1/TRBV3-2; j_gene: TRBJ1-4; abundance: .
CDR3nt: TGTGCCAGCAGTGAAGCCTCTAGCGGGAGCAATGAGCAGTTCTTC; CDR3aa: CASSEASSGSNEQFF; d_gene: TRBD2; v_gene: TRBV2; j_gene: TRBJ2-1; abundance: .
CDR3nt: TGTGCCAGCAGTCTAGCGGGAGGGGCAGATACGCAGTATTTT; CDR3aa: CASSLAGGADTQYF; d_gene: TRBD2; v_gene: TRBV28; j_gene: TRBJ2-3; abundance: once
CDR3nt: TGTGCCAGCAGCTTAGAGACTAGCGGACTCCAAGAGACCCAGTACTTC; CDR3aa: CASSLETSGLQETQYF; d_gene: TRBD2; v_gene: TRBV7-2; j_gene: TRBJ2-5; abundance: once
CDR3nt: TGTGCCAGCAGCCGCGGAACCTTAGGATTCTCCTACGAGCAGTACTTC; CDR3aa: CASSRGTLGFSYEQYF; d_gene: .; v_gene: TRBV14; j_gene: TRBJ2-7; abundance: .
CDR3nt: TGTGCCACCAGCAGAGGAGTTGGTGAGGCCCTCTACGAGCAGTACTTC; CDR3aa: CATSRGVGEALYEQYF; d_gene: .; v_gene: TRBV15; j_gene: TRBJ2-7; abundance: .
CDR3nt: TGTGCCAGTAAAAAGGAGACAGCGCAGTCACCCCTCCACTTT; CDR3aa: CASKKETAQSPLHF; d_gene: .; v_gene: TRBV19; j_gene: TRBJ1-6; abundance: .
CDR3nt: TGTGCCAGCAGTGTGGGAGCGGGAGCGGCGGATACGCAGTATTTT; CDR3aa: CASSVGAGAADTQYF; d_gene: TRBD2; v_gene: TRBV7-2; j_gene: TRBJ2-3; abundance: .
CDR3nt: TGTGCCAGCAGCTTAAGTTCGGGAGCCTTTGAAGCTTTCTTT; CDR3aa: CASSLSSGAFEAFF; d_gene: .; v_gene: TRBV7-3; j_gene: TRBJ1-1; abundance: .
CDR3nt: TGTGCCACCAGTGACCCCGTTAGCTCTCCCTACGAGCAGTACTTC; CDR3aa: CATSDPVSSPYEQYF; d_gene: .; v_gene: TRBV24-1; j_gene: TRBJ2-7; abundance: once
CDR3nt: TGTGCCAGCAGTCTAGACAGAGATTCACCCCTCCACTTT; CDR3aa: CASSLDRDSPLHF; d_gene: .; v_gene: TRBV28; j_gene: TRBJ1-6; abundance: once
CDR3nt: TGTGCCAGCAGCGCTACGGGACAGGGGAACACTGAAGCTTTCTTT; CDR3aa: CASSATGQGNTEAFF; d_gene: TRBD1; v_gene: TRBV9; j_gene: TRBJ1-1; abundance: .
CDR3nt: TGCAGCGTTGAGAGCTCTGGAAACACCATATATTTT; CDR3aa: CSVESSGNTIYF; d_gene: .; v_gene: TRBV29-1; j_gene: TRBJ1-3; abundance: .
CDR3nt: TGCGCCAGCAGCCGCGATACAGGTCTCTACGAGCAGTACTTC; CDR3aa: CASSRDTGLYEQYF; d_gene: .; v_gene: TRBV4-1; j_gene: TRBJ2-7; abundance: .
CDR3nt: TGTGCCAGCTCCGACGGGAAGATTTATAGCAATCAGCCCCAGCATTTT; CDR3aa: CASSDGKIYSNQPQHF; d_gene: .; v_gene: TRBV6-6; j_gene: TRBJ1-5; abundance: .
CDR3nt: TGTGCCAGCAGTTACTCAGCTACGCAGTATTTT; CDR3aa: CASSYSATQYF; d_gene: .; v_gene: TRBV6-2/TRBV6-3; j_gene: TRBJ2-3; abundance: .
CDR3nt: TGCAGCGTTGTTACTAGTTCGAACACCGGGGAGCTGTTTTTT; CDR3aa: CSVVTSSNTGELFF; d_gene: .; v_gene: TRBV29-1; j_gene: TRBJ2-2; abundance: few
CDR3nt: TGTGCCAGCAGCGTCCCGGGACAGGGAAACACCATATATTTT; CDR3aa: CASSVPGQGNTIYF; d_gene: TRBD1; v_gene: TRBV6-5; j_gene: TRBJ1-3; abundance: .
CDR3nt: TGCGCCAGCAGCTTGGGTGAGCATTCACCCCTCCACTTT; CDR3aa: CASSLGEHSPLHF; d_gene: .; v_gene: TRBV5-1; j_gene: TRBJ1-6; abundance: few
CDR3nt: TGTGCCAGCACCGGGACAGCCCTTTATAATGGCTACACCTTC; CDR3aa: CASTGTALYNGYTF; d_gene: TRBD1; v_gene: TRBV2; j_gene: TRBJ1-2; abundance: .
CDR3nt: TGTGCCAGCAGCCGTTCCCAGGGACTAGCGGTTACTCCGAGTGAGCAGTTCTTC; CDR3aa: CASSRSQGLAVTPSEQFF; d_gene: TRBD2; v_gene: TRBV7-9; j_gene: TRBJ2-1; abundance: .
CDR3nt: TGTGCCAGCAGCTTAGTCGGGGGGCTTGCAACTAATGAAAAACTGTTTTTT; CDR3aa: CASSLVGGLATNEKLFF; d_gene: .; v_gene: TRBV7-6; j_gene: TRBJ1-4; abundance: .